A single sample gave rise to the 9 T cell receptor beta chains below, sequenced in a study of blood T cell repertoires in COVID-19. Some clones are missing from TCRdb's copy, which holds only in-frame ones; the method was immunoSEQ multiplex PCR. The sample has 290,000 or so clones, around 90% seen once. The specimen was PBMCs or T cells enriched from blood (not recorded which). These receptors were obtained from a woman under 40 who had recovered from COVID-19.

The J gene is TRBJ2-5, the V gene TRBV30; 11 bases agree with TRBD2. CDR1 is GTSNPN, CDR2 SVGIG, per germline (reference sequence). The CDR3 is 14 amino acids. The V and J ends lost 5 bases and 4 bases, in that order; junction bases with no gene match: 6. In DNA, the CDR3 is TGTGCCTGGGACCTCGGACTAGCGGGAGAGACCCAGTACTTC. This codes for CAWDLGLAGETQYF.

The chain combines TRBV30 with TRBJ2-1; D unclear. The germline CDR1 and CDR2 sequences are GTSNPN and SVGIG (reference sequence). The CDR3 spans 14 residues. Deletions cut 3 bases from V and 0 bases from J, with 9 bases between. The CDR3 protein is CAWRTSSSYNEQFF. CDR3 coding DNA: TGTGCCTGGAGAACGTCGAGCTCCTACAATGAGCAGTTCTTC.

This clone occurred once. This CDR3 reads CASSEKTTGRETQYF. CDR3 nucleotides: TGCGCCAGCAGTGAGAAAACTACAGGCCGGGAGACCCAGTACTTC. The chain joins TRBV10-2 to TRBJ2-5; D may be TRBD1 (5 bases). This CDR3 has 15 amino acids. Trimming stripped 2 bases from V and 5 bases from J, with 15 bases between. Germline CDR1 is WSHSY and CDR2 is SAAADI.

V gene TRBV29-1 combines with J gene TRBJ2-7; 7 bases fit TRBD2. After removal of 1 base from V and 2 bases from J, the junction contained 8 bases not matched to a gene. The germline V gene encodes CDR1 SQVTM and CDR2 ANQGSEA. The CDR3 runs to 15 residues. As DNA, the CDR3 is TGCAGCGTTGAAGGAGGGGAGGGTGGGGCCTACGAGCAGTACTTC. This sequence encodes CSVEGGEGGAYEQYF.

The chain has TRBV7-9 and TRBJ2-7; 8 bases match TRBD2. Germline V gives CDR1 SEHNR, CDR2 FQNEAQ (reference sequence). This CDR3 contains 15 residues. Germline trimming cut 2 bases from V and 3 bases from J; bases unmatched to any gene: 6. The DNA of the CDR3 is TGTGCCAGCAGCTTATCGGCGGGAGGTATCTACGAGCAGTACTTC. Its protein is CASSLSAGGIYEQYF.

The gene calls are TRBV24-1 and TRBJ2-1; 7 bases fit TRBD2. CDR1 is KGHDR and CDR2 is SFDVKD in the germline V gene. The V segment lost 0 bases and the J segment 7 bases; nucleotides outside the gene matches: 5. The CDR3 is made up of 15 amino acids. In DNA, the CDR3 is TGTGCCACCAGTGATTTGTCGGAGGGAGGGAATGAGCAGTTCTTC. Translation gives CATSDLSEGGNEQFF.

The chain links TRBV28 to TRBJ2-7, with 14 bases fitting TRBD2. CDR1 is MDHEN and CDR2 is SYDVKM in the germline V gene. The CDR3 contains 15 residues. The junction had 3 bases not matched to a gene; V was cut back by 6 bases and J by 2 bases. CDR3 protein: CASRSGLAGAYEQYF. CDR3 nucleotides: TGTGCCAGCAGATCGGGACTAGCGGGAGCCTACGAGCAGTACTTC.

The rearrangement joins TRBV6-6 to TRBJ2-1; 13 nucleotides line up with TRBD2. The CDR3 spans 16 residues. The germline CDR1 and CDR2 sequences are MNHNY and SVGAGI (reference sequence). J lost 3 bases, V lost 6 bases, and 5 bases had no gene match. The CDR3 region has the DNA TGTGCCAGCAGCACGACTAGCGGGAGGTTCTACAATGAGCAGTTCTTC. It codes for CASSTTSGRFYNEQFF.

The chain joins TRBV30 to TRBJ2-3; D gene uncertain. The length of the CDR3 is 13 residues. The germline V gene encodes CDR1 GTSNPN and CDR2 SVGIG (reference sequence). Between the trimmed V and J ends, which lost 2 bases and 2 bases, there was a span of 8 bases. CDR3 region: CAWSPESTDTQYF. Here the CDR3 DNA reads TGTGCCTGGAGTCCGGAGTCCACAGATACGCAGTATTTT.